A single sample is the source of the 29 T cell receptor beta chains below, sequenced in a study of blood T cell repertoires in COVID-19 (dated by TCRdb to 2018 to 2021). Libraries came from the immunoSEQ multiplex PCR assay. TCRdb retrieved this table from immuneACCESS and kept in-frame rearrangements only. Not all clones are present; in checked studies, unresolved V genes account for under half, and no reason is known for the remainder. Across this sample there are some 200,000 clones, with about four fifths seen only once. The ten largest clones capture approximately 12% of the sample. The sequencing sample was made of PBMCs or T cells enriched from blood (not recorded which). The receptor source for this set is a man aged 35-49 years who had recovered from COVID-19.

Notes on this clone: At one boundary the junction diverges from the germline segment, which might be a read error. The J gene is TRBJ2-5, the V gene TRBV29-1, with 8 bases identical to TRBD2. CDR3 length: 13 residues. Germline assignment: CDR1 SQVTM and CDR2 ANQGSEA. The CDR3 bases are TGCAGCTTTGAGAGGGGCGGGAGGGAGACCCAGTACTTC. Its translation is CSFERGGRETQYF.

V usage is TRBV28 and J usage is TRBJ1-5; possibly TRBD1 for D (5 bases). CDR3 length equals 12 residues. Germline CDR1 is MDHEN and CDR2 is SYDVKM. V gave up 5 bases and J gave up 5 bases, with 7 bases separating them. CDR3 sequence (DNA): TGTGCCAGCAGTCTCAGGGATCAGCCCCAGCATTTT. This sequence encodes CASSLRDQPQHF.

The chain has TRBV25-1 and TRBJ2-1; D may be TRBD1 (6 bases). The V end was cut by 5 bases, the J end by 5 bases, with 13 bases between. Germline lookup yields CDR1 MGHDK and CDR2 SYGVNS. This CDR3 region has 14 residues. CDR3 region: CASSFTGNNNEQFF. The CDR3, as DNA: TGTGCCAGCAGTTTTACAGGGAACAACAATGAGCAGTTCTTC.

The V call is TRBV2, the J call TRBJ1-5; possibly TRBD1 for D (5 bases). V lost 6 bases and J 2 bases, leaving 14 bases between the germline ends. The CDR3 sequence is 15 residues long. The germline V gene has CDR1 SNHLY and CDR2 FYNNEI. CDR3 amino acids: CASSIQGGGNQPQHF. The DNA of the CDR3 is TGTGCCAGCAGCATCCAGGGTGGAGGCAATCAGCCCCAGCATTTT. Using reference TRBV2 and TRBJ1-5 for the parts outside the CDR3, the full variable domain is EPEVTQTPSHQVTQMGQEVILRCVPISNHLYFYWYRQILGQKVEFLVSFYNNEISEKSEIFDDQFSVERPDGSNFTLKIRSTKLEDSAMYFCASSIQGGGNQPQHFGDGTRLSIL.

This clone appeared once. The chain employs TRBV19 and TRBJ2-2; possible D gene TRBD1, 5 bases. The V end lost 3 bases, the J end lost 6 bases, and 14 bases lay between the germline ends. The CDR3 is 15 residues long. Germline-derived CDR1 and CDR2 are LNHDA and SQIVND (reference sequence). The DNA for the CDR3 is TGTGCCAGTAGTATGGTCCCAGGGTCCCCCGGGGAGCTGTTTTTT. Translated, it gives CASSMVPGSPGELFF.

This chain uses TRBV5-1 with TRBJ1-5, with 8 bases lining up with TRBD1. Germline loops: CDR1 SGHRS, CDR2 YFSETQ. V lost 2 bases to trimming and J lost 4 bases; unmatched junction nucleotides: 2. The CDR3 totals 14 residues. CDR3 sequence (DNA): TGCGCCAGCAGCTTCGGACAGGGTAATCAGCCCCAGCATTTT. Its translation is CASSFGQGNQPQHF.

Of note for this clone: One junction end does not reproduce the germline sequence, and a read error may be involved. The chain is built from TRBV28 and TRBJ1-2, with 9 bases that match TRBD1. This CDR3 is built from 11 residues. From germline, CDR1 is MDHEN and CDR2 SYDVKM. The CDR3 nucleotides are TGTGCCAGCAGGACAGGGGGTCTCATCTTCTTC. This encodes CASRTGGLIFF.

The chain is built from TRBV7-9 and TRBJ1-6; a possible D gene is TRBD1 (6 bases). V shed 6 bases and J shed 9 bases, with 18 bases lying between them. Germline V lookup: CDR1 SEHNR, CDR2 FQNEAQ (reference sequence). The CDR3 spans 15 residues. CDR3 bases: TGTGCCAGCAGGGGCCGGGACACGGAGGTTTCACCCCTCCACTTT. Its translation is CASRGRDTEVSPLHF.

This clone was detected only a few times. CDR3 residues: CASSYGSRAGELFF. The DNA for the CDR3 is TGTGCCAGCAGTTACGGTAGCCGGGCCGGGGAGCTGTTTTTT. This sequence joins TRBV6-2 or TRBV6-3 and TRBJ2-2; D gene ambiguous. Trimming took off 2 bases at V and 6 bases at J, with 10 bases between the two ends. Germline-derived CDR1 and CDR2 are MNHEY and SVGEGT. This CDR3 has 14 residues.

The rearrangement joins TRBV6-1 to TRBJ2-3, with a weak D call TRBD1 (5 bases). The V and J ends lost 2 bases and 1 base respectively, with 19 bases between them. The CDR3 runs 18 residues. Germline CDR1 and CDR2: MNHNS and SASEGT. The CDR3 nucleotides are TGTGCCAGCAGTGAAAGGCCAGGGCCATCCTCCCGCACAGATACGCAGTATTTT. It encodes CASSERPGPSSRTDTQYF.

J is TRBJ2-7 and V is TRBV19; possible D gene TRBD2, 6 bases. The V end was cut by 4 bases, the J end by 2 bases, with 9 bases between. Germline assignment: CDR1 LNHDA and CDR2 SQIVND (reference sequence). The CDR3 has 13 amino acids. CDR3 loop: CASSSGATYEQYF. In DNA, the CDR3 is TGTGCCAGTAGTAGCGGGGCCACCTACGAGCAGTACTTC. Full variable domain (rest looked up from reference TRBV19 and TRBJ2-7): DGGITQSPKYLFRKEGQNVTLSCEQNLNHDAMYWYRQDPGQGLRLIYYSQIVNDFQKGDIAEGYSVSREKKESFPLTVTSAQKNPTAFYLCASSSGATYEQYFGPGTRLTVT.

This clone occurred a few times. The chain is built from TRBV10-3 and TRBJ2-1; no firm D call. CDR3 length equals 15 residues. V dropped 6 bases and J dropped 2 bases, with 14 bases sitting between them. Germline CDR1 and CDR2: ENHRY and SYGVKD. The CDR3 loop is CAISPDSLPYNEQFF. The CDR3 nucleotides read TGTGCCATCAGCCCCGACTCCTTACCCTACAATGAGCAGTTCTTC.

This clone was counted only a few times. This sequence joins TRBV7-2 and TRBJ2-3, with 12 bases aligning to TRBD2. Germline CDR1 and CDR2: SGHTA and FQGNSA. With 2 bases clipped from V and 7 bases from J, the junction kept 16 bases outside the gene matches. The CDR3 has 19 amino acids. This chain's CDR3 is CASSLTLVRLAGAENTQYF. CDR3 coding DNA: TGTGCCAGCAGCTTAACCCTAGTTCGACTAGCGGGAGCGGAGAATACGCAGTATTTT.

This clone was recorded a few times. This chain connects TRBV19 to TRBJ2-5; 12 bases align to TRBD2. The CDR3 is made up of 15 amino acids. The trim removed 7 bases at V and 4 bases at J, leaving 7 bases unmatched. CDR1 and CDR2 (germline): LNHDA, SQIVND (reference sequence). CDR3 DNA: TGTGCCAGTAAGGCCCTAGCGGGAGGGTCAGAGACCCAGTACTTC. Amino acids: CASKALAGGSETQYF. Using reference TRBV19 and TRBJ2-5 for the parts outside the CDR3, the full variable domain is DGGITQSPKYLFRKEGQNVTLSCEQNLNHDAMYWYRQDPGQGLRLIYYSQIVNDFQKGDIAEGYSVSREKKESFPLTVTSAQKNPTAFYLCASKALAGGSETQYFGPGTRLLVL.

This chain uses TRBV5-1 with TRBJ1-1; 8 positions match TRBD1. Germline V gives CDR1 SGHRS, CDR2 YFSETQ. The J segment lost 11 bases and the V segment lost 4 bases, leaving 16 bases of the junction unmatched. CDR3 size: 15 residues. CDR3 sequence (DNA): TGCGCCAGCAGCCCGGACGGGACAGGAGGGGGAATGGCTTTCTTT. It specifies CASSPDGTGGGMAFF. Variable domain in full (rest from reference TRBV5-1 and TRBJ1-1): KAGVTQTPRYLIKTRGQQVTLSCSPISGHRSVSWYQQTPGQGLQFLFEYFSETQRNKGNFPGRFSGRQFSNSRSEMNVSTLELGDSALYLCASSPDGTGGGMAFFGQGTRLTVV.

This clone has only one observation. The chain carries TRBV2 and TRBJ2-5; 7 nucleotides agree with TRBD1. The germline V gene encodes CDR1 SNHLY and CDR2 FYNNEI. V lost 8 bases and J lost 5; bases outside the gene matches: 14. The CDR3 covers 15 residues. The CDR3 region has the DNA TGTGCCAGCGGGATGATACAGGGGCTCTCGGAGACCCAGTACTTC. This codes for CASGMIQGLSETQYF.

This rearrangement joins TRBV10-3 to TRBJ2-1, with D perhaps TRBD1 (6 bases). Germline CDR1 is ENHRY and CDR2 is SYGVKD. Trimming pared 6 bases from V and 5 bases from J, leaving 11 bases between. The CDR3 runs 13 residues. The CDR3 region is CAISPTGNNEQFF. The CDR3 bases are TGTGCCATCAGCCCTACAGGGAACAATGAGCAGTTCTTC.

The rearrangement uses TRBV4-2 and TRBJ1-2; maybe TRBD1 (5 bases). Trimming stripped 4 bases from V and 6 bases from J, with 15 bases between. This CDR3 is built from 14 residues. Germline V gene lookup returns CDR1 LGHNA and CDR2 YNFKEQ. The CDR3 DNA follows: TGTGCCAGCAGCCGGGCCCCGGGGGGACATGGCTACACCTTC. Protein: CASSRAPGGHGYTF.

This clone was observed a single time. The chain carries TRBV30 and TRBJ1-3; tentatively, D is TRBD1 (5 bases). Trimming shortened V by 2 bases and J by 0 bases, and 11 bases separated the two germline ends. CDR3 length: 15 amino acids. The germline V gene has CDR1 GTSNPN and CDR2 SVGIG (reference sequence). CDR3 coding DNA: TGTGCCTGGAGTAGAGACGGACACTCTGGAAACACCATATATTTT. Translation gives CAWSRDGHSGNTIYF.

The chain employs TRBV5-1 and TRBJ1-4; D call uncertain. Looked up from germline, CDR1 is SGHRS and CDR2 is YFSETQ. The CDR3 has 13 residues. V dropped 1 base and J dropped 6 bases, with 7 bases sitting between them. CDR3 DNA: TGCGCCAGCAGCTTGCTCGCGGATGAAAAACTGTTTTTT. Protein: CASSLLADEKLFF.

The gene calls are TRBV19 and TRBJ1-4; TRBD1 matches 10 bases. The CDR3 is made up of 15 amino acids. V lost 5 bases to trimming and J lost 7 bases; unmatched junction nucleotides: 7. Germline CDR1 LNHDA, CDR2 SQIVND (reference sequence). The CDR3 DNA reads as TGTGCCAGTAGTTCCCCGGGGACAGGGGCTGAAAAACTGTTTTTT. This encodes CASSSPGTGAEKLFF.

The sample holds one count of this clone. This chain joins TRBV11-2 and TRBJ1-5, with 10 nucleotides matching TRBD1. The CDR3 runs 14 residues. V lost 5 bases, J lost 5 bases, and 3 bases stayed unmatched. From germline, CDR1 is SGHAT and CDR2 FQNNGV. In DNA, the CDR3 is TGTGCCAGCAGCCGGGACAGGGGTGATCAGCCCCAGCATTTT. Its translation is CASSRDRGDQPQHF.

This clone was counted only a few times. The chain has TRBV13 and TRBJ1-4; no definite D call. Germline V CDR1 and CDR2: PRHDT, FYEKMQ (reference sequence). There are 14 residues in the CDR3. Between the trimmed V and J ends, which lost 4 bases and 4 bases, there was a span of 10 bases. The CDR3 DNA sequence: TGTGCCAGCAGCTCTTACAGATATAATGAAAAACTGTTTTTT. Translation gives CASSSYRYNEKLFF.

V usage is TRBV2 and J usage is TRBJ2-1, with 7 bases fitting TRBD2. The CDR3 spans 14 residues. Germline V gene lookup returns CDR1 SNHLY and CDR2 FYNNEI. V dropped 7 bases and J dropped 0; count of bases not matched to a gene: 3. CDR3 DNA sequence: TGTGCCAGCAACAGCGGGAACTCCTACAATGAGCAGTTCTTC. Protein sequence: CASNSGNSYNEQFF.

This clone came up a few times. The J gene is TRBJ2-5, the V gene TRBV7-2, with D possibly matching TRBD2 (6 bases). Trimming took 3 bases from V and 5 from J, leaving 22 bases between them. CDR1 is SGHTA, CDR2 FQGNSA, per germline. This CDR3 has 17 residues. The CDR3 sequence is CASSFVMAGKGRETQYF. The CDR3 DNA follows: TGTGCCAGCAGCTTTGTTATGGCGGGAAAGGGGAGGGAGACCCAGTACTTC.

This sequence joins TRBV18 and TRBJ2-2; 8 bases are a match to TRBD1. Germline values: CDR1 KGHSH, CDR2 LQKENI. This CDR3 has 16 residues. After removal of 1 base from V and 1 base from J, the junction contained 2 bases not matched to a gene. The CDR3, as DNA: TGTGCCAGCTCACCACGGACAGGGTTGAACACCGGGGAGCTGTTTTTT. The encoded protein is CASSPRTGLNTGELFF.

This clone was recorded once. The rearrangement links TRBV20-1 to TRBJ2-7, with D uncertain. This CDR3 contains 11 residues. V was cut by 7 bases and J by 0 bases, with 7 bases left in between. Germline lookup yields CDR1 DFQATT and CDR2 SNEGSKA (reference sequence). The CDR3 region is CSVYSSYEQYF. The CDR3 DNA is TGCAGTGTTTACAGCTCCTACGAGCAGTACTTC.

This clone was seen a handful of times. The chain couples TRBV25-1 to TRBJ2-1; possible D gene TRBD2, 5 bases. With 4 bases removed from V and 2 bases from J, the gap between germline ends came to 12 bases. The germline gives CDR1 MGHDK, CDR2 SYGVNS. The CDR3 has 15 amino acids. CDR3 region: CASSAFTGTYNEQFF. For the CDR3, the DNA is TGTGCCAGCAGTGCCTTCACGGGAACCTACAATGAGCAGTTCTTC.

The chain has TRBV2 and TRBJ1-2; the D gene is possibly TRBD1 (5 bases). From germline, CDR1 is SNHLY and CDR2 FYNNEI. The germline V and J ends were trimmed by 8 bases and 4 bases, with 14 bases remaining between them. The CDR3 is 13 residues long. The CDR3 region is CASLKSGGYGYTF. In DNA form, the CDR3 reads TGTGCCAGCTTAAAGTCGGGGGGCTATGGCTACACCTTC.